This TCR beta chain was identified in a study of shared clonotypes between healthy human individuals. Clones were sequenced by immunoSEQ multiplex PCR, and TCRdb holds only the in-frame ones, with some missing. The sample has some 2.4 million clones, 90% to 95% seen once. CDR1 and CDR2 (germline): SGHNT, YYREEE (reference sequence). V was pared by 4 bases and J by 0 bases, with 11 bases between. The CDR3 is 15 amino acids. What was sequenced was naive CD4+ T cells from PBMCs. Subset indicated: CD45RA+ positively selected. The chain combines TRBV5-4 with TRBJ2-1; D is uncertain. This TCR derives from a man in his late teens or twenties in good health. Some clones in this sample may be carry-over from other donors' samples. The CDR3 sequence is CASSLQLSSYNEQFF. The DNA of the CDR3 is TGTGCCAGCAGCCTTCAGTTGAGCTCCTACAATGAGCAGTTCTTC.